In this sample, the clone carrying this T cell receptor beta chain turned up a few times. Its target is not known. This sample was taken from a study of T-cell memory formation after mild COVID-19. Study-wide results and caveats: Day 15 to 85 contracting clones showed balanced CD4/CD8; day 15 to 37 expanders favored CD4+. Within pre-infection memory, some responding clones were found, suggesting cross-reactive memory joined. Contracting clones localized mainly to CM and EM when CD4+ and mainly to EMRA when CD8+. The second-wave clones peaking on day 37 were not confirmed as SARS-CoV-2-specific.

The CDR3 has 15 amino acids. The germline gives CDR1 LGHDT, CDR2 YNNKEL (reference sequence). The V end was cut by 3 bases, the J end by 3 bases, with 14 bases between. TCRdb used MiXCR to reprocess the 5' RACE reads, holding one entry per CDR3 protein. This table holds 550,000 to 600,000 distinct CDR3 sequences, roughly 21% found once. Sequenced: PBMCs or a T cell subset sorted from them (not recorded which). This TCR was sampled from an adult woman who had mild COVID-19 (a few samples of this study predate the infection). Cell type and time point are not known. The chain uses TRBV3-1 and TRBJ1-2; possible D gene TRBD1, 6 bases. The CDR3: CASSHDPGEDYGYTF. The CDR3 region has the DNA TGTGCCAGCAGCCACGACCCAGGGGAGGACTATGGCTACACCTTC.